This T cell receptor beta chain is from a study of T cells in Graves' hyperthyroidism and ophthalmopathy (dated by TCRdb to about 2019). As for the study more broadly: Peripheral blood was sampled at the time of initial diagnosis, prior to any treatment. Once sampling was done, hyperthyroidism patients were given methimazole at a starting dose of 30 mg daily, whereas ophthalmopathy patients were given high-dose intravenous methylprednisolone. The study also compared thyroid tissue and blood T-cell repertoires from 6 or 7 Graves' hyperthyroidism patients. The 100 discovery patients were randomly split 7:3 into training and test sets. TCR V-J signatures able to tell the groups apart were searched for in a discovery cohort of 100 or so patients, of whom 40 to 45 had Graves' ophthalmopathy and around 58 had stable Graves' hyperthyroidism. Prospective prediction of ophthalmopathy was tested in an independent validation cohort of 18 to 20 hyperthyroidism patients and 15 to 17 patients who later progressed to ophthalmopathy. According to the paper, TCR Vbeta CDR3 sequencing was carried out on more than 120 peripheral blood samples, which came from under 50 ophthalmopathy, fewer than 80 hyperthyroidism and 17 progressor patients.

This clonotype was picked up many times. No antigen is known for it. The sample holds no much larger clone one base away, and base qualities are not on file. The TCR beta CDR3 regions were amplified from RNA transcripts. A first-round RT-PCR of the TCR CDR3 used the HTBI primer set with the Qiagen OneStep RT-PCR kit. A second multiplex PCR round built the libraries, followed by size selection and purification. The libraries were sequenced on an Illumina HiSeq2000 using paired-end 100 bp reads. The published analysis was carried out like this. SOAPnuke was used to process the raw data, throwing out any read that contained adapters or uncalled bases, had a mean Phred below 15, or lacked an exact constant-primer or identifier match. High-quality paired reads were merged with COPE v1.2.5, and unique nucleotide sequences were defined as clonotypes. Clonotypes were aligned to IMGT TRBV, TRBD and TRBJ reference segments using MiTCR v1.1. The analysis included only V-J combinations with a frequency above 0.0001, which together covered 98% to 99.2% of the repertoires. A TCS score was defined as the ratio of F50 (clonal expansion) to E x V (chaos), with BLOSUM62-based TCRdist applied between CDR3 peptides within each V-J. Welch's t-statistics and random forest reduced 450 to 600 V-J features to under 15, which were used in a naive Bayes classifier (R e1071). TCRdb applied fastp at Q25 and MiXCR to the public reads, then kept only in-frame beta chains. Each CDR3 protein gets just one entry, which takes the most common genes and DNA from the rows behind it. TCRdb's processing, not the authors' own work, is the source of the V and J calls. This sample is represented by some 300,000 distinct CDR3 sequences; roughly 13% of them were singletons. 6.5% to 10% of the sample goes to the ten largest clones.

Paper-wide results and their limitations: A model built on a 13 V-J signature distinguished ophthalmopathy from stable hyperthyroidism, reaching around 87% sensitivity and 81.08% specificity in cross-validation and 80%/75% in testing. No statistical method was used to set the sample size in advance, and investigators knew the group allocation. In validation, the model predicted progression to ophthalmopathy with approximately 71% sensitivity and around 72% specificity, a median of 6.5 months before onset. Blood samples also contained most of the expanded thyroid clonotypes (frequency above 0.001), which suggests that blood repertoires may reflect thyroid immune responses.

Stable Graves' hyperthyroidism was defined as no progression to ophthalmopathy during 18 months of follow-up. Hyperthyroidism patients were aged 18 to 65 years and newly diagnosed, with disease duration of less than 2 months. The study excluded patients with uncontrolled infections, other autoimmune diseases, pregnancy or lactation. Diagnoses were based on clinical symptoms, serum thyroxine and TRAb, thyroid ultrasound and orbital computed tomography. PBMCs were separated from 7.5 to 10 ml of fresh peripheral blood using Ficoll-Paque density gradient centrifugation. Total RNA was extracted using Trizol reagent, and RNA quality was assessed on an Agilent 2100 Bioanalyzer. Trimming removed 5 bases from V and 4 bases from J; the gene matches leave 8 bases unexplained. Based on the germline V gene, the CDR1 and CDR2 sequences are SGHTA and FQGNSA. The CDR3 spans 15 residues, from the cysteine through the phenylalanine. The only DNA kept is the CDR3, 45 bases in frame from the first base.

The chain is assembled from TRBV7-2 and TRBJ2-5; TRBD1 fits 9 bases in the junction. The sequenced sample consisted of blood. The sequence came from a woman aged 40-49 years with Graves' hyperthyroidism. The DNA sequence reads TGTGCCAGCAGCACTACGGGACAGGGAATAGAGACCCAGTACTTC. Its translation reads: CASSTTGQGIETQYF.